The following is a TCR beta chain sequence with its context. Its specificity is unknown. The CDR3 consists of 14 residues. Germline V gives CDR1 MNHNY, CDR2 SVGAGI (reference sequence). Trimming took 6 bases from V and 3 from J; bases not matched to a gene: 5. TCRdb recomputed calls from the multiplex PCR reads with MiXCR, one row per CDR3 protein. This table holds about 16,000 distinct CDR3 sequences, about 45% found once. The data derive from a study of breast tumors, draining lymph nodes, adjacent tissues. Study-wide points: Most tumor T cells seemingly derive from lymph node, then expand in tumor. Tumor repertoires ranked between lymph nodes and nontumor tissue in diversity, with V and J gene preferences. Tumor T cell lymph node origin was a supported hypothesis, not proven. Luminal-like breast cancer showed significantly higher tumor–nontumor repertoire similarity than basal-like.

The chain employs TRBV6-6 and TRBJ1-5; TRBD1 matches at 7 bases. Sequencing input: tumor-adjacent breast tissue. This TCR derives from a female donor with breast cancer. Some clones in this sample may be carry-over from other donors' samples. As DNA, the CDR3 is TGTGCCAGCAGAACCGGGACAGTCAATCAGCCCCAGCATTTT. It codes for CASRTGTVNQPQHF.